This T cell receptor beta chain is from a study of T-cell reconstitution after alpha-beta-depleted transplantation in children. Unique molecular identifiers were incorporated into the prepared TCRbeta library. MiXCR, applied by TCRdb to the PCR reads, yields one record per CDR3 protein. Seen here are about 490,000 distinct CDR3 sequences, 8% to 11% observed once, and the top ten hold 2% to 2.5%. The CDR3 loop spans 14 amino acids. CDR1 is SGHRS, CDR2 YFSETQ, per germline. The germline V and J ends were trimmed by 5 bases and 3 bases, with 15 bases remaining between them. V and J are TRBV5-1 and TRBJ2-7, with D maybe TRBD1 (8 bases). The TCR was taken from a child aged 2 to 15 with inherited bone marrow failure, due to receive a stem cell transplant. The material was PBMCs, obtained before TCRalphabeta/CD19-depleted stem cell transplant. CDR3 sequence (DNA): TGCGCCAGCAGTACAGGGGGGGGGATCTACGAGCAGTACTTC. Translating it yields CASSTGGGIYEQYF.